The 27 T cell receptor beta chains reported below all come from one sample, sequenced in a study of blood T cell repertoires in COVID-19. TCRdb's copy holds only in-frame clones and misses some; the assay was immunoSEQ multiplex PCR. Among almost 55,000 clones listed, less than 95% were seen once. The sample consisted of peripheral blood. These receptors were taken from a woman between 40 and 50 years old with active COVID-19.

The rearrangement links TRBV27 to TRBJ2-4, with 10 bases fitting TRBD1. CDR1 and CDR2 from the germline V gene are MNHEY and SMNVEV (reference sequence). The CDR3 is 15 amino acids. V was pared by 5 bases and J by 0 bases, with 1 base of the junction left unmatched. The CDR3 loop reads CASSRQGAAKNIQYF. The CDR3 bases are TGTGCCAGCAGTCGACAGGGGGCAGCCAAAAACATTCAGTACTTC.

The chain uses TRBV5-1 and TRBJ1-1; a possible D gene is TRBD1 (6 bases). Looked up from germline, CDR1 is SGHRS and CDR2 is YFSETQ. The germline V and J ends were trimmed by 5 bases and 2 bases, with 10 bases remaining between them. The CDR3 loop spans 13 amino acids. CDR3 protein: CASRQGINTEAFF. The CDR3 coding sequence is TGCGCCAGCAGACAGGGAATAAACACTGAAGCTTTCTTT.

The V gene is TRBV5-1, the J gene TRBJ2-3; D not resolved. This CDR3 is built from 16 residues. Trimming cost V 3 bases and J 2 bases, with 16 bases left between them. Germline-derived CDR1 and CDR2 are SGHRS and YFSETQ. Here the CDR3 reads CASSSRLRASTDTQYF. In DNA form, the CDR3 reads TGCGCCAGCAGCTCGCGCCTACGCGCCTCCACAGATACGCAGTATTTT. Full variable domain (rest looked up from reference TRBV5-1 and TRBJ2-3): KAGVTQTPRYLIKTRGQQVTLSCSPISGHRSVSWYQQTPGQGLQFLFEYFSETQRNKGNFPGRFSGRQFSNSRSEMNVSTLELGDSALYLCASSSRLRASTDTQYFGPGTRLTVL.

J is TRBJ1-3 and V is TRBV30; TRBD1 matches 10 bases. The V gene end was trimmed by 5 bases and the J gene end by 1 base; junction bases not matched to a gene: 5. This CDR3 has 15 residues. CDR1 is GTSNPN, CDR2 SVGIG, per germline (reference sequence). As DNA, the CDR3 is TGTGCCTGGGACAGGGGGCGAGCGTCTGGAAACACCATATATTTT. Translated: CAWDRGRASGNTIYF.

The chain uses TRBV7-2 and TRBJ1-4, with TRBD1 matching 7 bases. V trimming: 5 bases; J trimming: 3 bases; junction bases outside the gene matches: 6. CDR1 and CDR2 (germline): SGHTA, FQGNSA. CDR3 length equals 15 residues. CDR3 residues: CASSPTGVSNEKLFF. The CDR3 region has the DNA TGTGCCAGCAGCCCTACAGGGGTGTCTAATGAAAAACTGTTTTTT.

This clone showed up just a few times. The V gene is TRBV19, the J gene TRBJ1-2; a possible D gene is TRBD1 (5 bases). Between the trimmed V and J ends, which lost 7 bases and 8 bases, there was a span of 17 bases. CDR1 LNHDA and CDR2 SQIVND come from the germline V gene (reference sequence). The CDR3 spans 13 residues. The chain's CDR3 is CASTDRRAGGYTF. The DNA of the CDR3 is TGTGCCAGTACCGACCGCAGGGCGGGAGGCTACACCTTC.

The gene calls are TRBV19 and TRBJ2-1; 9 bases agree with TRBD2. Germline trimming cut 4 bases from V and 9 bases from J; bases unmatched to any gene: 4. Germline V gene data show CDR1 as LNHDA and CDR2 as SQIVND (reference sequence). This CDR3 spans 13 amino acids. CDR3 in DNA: TGTGCCAGTAGTAGCGGGGGGGCTGGTGAGCAGTTCTTC. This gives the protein CASSSGGAGEQFF.

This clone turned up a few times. The CDR3 loop is CASRKRQGGYEQYF. CDR3 coding DNA: TGTGCCAGCAGGAAGAGACAGGGGGGGTACGAGCAGTACTTC. The chain recombines TRBV3-1 (or the pseudogene TRBV3-2) with TRBJ2-7, with TRBD1 matching over 9 bases. V lost 6 bases to trimming and J lost 4 bases; unmatched junction nucleotides: 7. The CDR3 loop spans 14 amino acids. Per the germline V gene, CDR1 is LGHDT and CDR2 is YNNKEL (reference sequence).

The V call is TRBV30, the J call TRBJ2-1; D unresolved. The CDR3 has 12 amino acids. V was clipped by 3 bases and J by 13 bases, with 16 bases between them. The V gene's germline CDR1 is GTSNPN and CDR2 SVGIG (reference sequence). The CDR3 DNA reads TGTGCCTGGAGCGCTACACAGTTCCGTCAGTTCTTC. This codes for CAWSATQFRQFF.

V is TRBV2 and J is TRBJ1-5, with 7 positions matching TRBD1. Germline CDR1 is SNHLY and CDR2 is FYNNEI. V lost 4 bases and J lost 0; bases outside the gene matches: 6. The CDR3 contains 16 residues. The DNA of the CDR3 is TGTGCCAGCAGTGTCGGAAGGGGGCCTAGCAATCAGCCCCAGCATTTT. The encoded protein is CASSVGRGPSNQPQHF. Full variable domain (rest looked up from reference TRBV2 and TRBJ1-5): EPEVTQTPSHQVTQMGQEVILRCVPISNHLYFYWYRQILGQKVEFLVSFYNNEISEKSEIFDDQFSVERPDGSNFTLKIRSTKLEDSAMYFCASSVGRGPSNQPQHFGDGTRLSIL.

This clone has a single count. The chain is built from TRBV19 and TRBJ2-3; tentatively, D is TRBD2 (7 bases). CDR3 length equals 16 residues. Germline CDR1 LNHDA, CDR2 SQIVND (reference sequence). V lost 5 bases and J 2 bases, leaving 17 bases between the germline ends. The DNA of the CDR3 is TGTGCCAGTAGTTCCCGGGGGGCGGGGACCACAGATACGCAGTATTTT. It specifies CASSSRGAGTTDTQYF.

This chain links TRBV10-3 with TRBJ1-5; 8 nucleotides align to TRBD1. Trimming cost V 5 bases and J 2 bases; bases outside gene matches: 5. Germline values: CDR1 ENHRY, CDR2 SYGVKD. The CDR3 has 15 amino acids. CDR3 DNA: TGTGCCATCAGTCAAGGACAGGGTGGCAATCAGCCCCAGCATTTT. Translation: CAISQGQGGNQPQHF.

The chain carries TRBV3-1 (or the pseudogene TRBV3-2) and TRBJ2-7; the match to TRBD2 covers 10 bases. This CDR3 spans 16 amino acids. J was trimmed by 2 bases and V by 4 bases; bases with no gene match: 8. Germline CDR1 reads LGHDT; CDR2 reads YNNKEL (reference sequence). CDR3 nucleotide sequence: TGTGCCAGCAGCCTCGGGATACTAGCGGGGACCTACGAGCAGTACTTC. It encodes CASSLGILAGTYEQYF.

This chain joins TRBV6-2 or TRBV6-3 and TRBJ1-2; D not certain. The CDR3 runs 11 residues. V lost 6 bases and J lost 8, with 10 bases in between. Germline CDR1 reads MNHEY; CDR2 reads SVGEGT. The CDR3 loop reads CASSLGGGYTF. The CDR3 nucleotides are TGTGCCAGCAGCCTTGGAGGGGGCTACACCTTC.

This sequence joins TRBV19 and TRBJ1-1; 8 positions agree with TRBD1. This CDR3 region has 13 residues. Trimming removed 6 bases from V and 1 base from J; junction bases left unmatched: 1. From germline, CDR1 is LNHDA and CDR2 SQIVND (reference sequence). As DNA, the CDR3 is TGTGCCAGTAGGGACAGGGCGAACACTGAAGCTTTCTTT. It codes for CASRDRANTEAFF.

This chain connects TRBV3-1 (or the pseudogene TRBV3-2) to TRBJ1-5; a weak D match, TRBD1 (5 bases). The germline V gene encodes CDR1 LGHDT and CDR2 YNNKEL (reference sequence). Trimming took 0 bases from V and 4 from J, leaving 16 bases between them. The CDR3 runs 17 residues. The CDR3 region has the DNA TGTGCCAGCAGCCAAGATCTGGTGGCAGGGACTAATCAGCCCCAGCATTTT. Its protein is CASSQDLVAGTNQPQHF.

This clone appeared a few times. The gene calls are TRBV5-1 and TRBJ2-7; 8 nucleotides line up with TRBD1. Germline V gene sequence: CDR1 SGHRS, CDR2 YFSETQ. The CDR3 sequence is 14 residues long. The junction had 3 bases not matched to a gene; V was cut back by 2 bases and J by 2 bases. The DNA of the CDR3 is TGCGCCAGCAGCTTAGGACAGGGACCCTACGAGCAGTACTTC. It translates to CASSLGQGPYEQYF.

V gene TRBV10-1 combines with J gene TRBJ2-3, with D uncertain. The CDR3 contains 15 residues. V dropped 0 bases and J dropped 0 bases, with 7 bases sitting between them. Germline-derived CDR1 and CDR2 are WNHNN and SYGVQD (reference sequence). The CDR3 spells CASSESPTSTDTQYF. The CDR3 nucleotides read TGCGCCAGCAGTGAGTCGCCCACTAGCACAGATACGCAGTATTTT.

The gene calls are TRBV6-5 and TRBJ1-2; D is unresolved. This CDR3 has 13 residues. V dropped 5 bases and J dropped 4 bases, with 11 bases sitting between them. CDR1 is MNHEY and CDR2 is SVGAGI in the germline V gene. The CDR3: CASSPRGPYGYTF. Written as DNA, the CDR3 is TGTGCCAGCAGTCCCCGCGGGCCCTATGGCTACACCTTC.

The chain's CDR3 is CASSVERGGQFF. The DNA for the CDR3 is TGTGCCAGCAGCGTTGAACGGGGAGGGCAGTTCTTC. The genes are TRBV7-3 and TRBJ2-1, with a possible D match to TRBD2 (6 bases). In germline, CDR1 is SGHTA, CDR2 FQGTGA. V was trimmed by 5 bases and J by 12 bases, leaving 14 bases between them. The CDR3 has 12 amino acids.

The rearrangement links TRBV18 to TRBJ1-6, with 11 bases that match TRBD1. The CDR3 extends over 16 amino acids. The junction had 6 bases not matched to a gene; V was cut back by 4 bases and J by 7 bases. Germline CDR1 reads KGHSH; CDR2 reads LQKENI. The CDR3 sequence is CASSLDRGRGNSPLHF. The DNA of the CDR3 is TGTGCCAGCTCACTGGACAGGGGGCGAGGAAATTCACCCCTCCACTTT.

As DNA, the CDR3 is TGTGCCAGCAGCCCTCGACTAGCGGCCTCCGGGGAGCTGTTTTTT. Its protein product is CASSPRLAASGELFF. The chain is built from TRBV14 and TRBJ2-2; 9 positions agree with TRBD2. J was trimmed by 6 bases and V by 4 bases; bases with no gene match: 6. The germline gives CDR1 SGHDN, CDR2 FVKESK. This CDR3 region has 15 residues.

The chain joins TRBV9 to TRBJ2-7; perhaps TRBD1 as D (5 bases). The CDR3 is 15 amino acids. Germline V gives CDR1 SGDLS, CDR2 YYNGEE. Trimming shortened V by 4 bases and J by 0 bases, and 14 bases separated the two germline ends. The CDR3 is CASSPRQTSSYEQYF. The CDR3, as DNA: TGTGCCAGCAGCCCCCGACAGACCAGCTCCTACGAGCAGTACTTC. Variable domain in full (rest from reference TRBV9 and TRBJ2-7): DSGVTQTPKHLITATGQRVTLRCSPRSGDLSVYWYQQSLDQGLQFLIQYYNGEERAKGNILERFSAQQFPDLHSELNLSSLELGDSALYFCASSPRQTSSYEQYFGPGTRLTVT.

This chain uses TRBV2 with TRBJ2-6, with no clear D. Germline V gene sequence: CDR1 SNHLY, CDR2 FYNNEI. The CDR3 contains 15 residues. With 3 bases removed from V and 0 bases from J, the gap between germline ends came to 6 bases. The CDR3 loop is CASSDRSSGANVLTF. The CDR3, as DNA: TGTGCCAGCAGTGACCGGTCCTCTGGGGCCAACGTCCTGACTTTC.

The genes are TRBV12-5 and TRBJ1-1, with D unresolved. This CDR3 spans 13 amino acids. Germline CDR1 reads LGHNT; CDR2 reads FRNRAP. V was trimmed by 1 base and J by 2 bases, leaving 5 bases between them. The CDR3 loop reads CASGLGSNTEAFF. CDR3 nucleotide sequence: TGTGCTAGTGGTTTGGGGAGCAACACTGAAGCTTTCTTT.

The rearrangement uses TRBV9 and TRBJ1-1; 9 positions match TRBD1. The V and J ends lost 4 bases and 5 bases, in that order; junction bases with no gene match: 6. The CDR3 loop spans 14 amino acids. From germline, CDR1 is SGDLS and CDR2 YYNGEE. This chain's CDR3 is CASSLGQGLTEAFF. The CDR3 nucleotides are TGTGCCAGCAGCTTGGGACAGGGCCTAACTGAAGCTTTCTTT.

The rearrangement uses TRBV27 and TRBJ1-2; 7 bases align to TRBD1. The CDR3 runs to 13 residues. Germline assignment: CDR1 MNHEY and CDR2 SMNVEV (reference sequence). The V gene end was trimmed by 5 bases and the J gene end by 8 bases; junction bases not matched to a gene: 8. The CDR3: CASSTSTGNGYTF. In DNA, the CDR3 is TGTGCCAGCAGTACCTCGACAGGGAACGGCTACACCTTC.